These T cell receptor beta chains were read from a single sample in a study of blood T cell repertoires in COVID-19. TCRdb's table, derived via immunoSEQ multiplex PCR, lists solely in-frame clones and lacks some. Among 120,000 or so clones listed, 70% to 90% were seen once. The sequencing sample was made of peripheral blood. These receptors all come from a human donor in a cohort sampled during active COVID-19. CDR3s include the opening cysteine and the closing phenylalanine or tryptophan. A D gene is named only where the DNA matches it firmly.

cdr3_length d_call v_call cdr3_aa
12 NA TRBV6-5 CASSYGVWGYTF
15 NA TRBV19 CASSSRDSSNQPQHF
14 NA TRBV29-1 CSARGGESTDTQYF
12 NA TRBV4-1 CASRRGNEKLFF
15 NA TRBV4-1 CASSQDPGSDEKLFF
16 NA TRBV4-1 CASSQPPGLLGGKLFF
15 TRBD1 TRBV28 CASSFGDREIGKLFF
17 NA TRBV9 CASSVGVAGRSSYEQYF
16 NA TRBV6-5 CASSYQRAPYQETQYF
15 NA TRBV7-8 CASTPRGPPGDEQYF
18 TRBD2 TRBV2 CASSPSSYPGLADYEQYF
14 NA TRBV5-6 CASSLGGLNSPLHF
15 TRBD1 TRBV24-1 CATSDLGQGYNEQFF
16 TRBD1 TRBV29-1 CSVEASGVGQSGELFF
15 NA TRBV7-9 CASSFDFLGANEQFF
15 NA TRBV6-5 CASSYREATNEKLFF
14 NA TRBV23-1 CASSLVGGRETQYF
15 NA TRBV9 CASSVGEGANSPLHF
13 TRBD1 TRBV5-6 CASRGQGANIQYF
16 NA TRBV21-1 CASTIGLDRGDNEQFF
16 NA TRBV5-1 CASSGGGAKRSDTQYF
16 TRBD1 TRBV7-2 CASSPTSGTGDSPLHF
17 TRBD2 TRBV7-2 CASSLDSGRTLTYEQYF
14 NA TRBV27 CASSLRGPGDTQYF
14 TRBD1 TRBV28 CASSPGQGIGGYTF
18 TRBD1 TRBV18 CASSPSRGGQGYRNTIYF
14 NA TRBV5-1 CASTPAPTNEKLFF
14 NA TRBV1 CTSSQVLGLHEQYF
16 NA TRBV7-2 CASSLVMAGPYNEQFF
13 TRBD1 TRBV28 CASSERDRDGYTF
11 NA TRBV28 CASSPRVTQYF
16 NA TRBV6-5 CASSYSNRYYTDTQYF
16 NA TRBV5-4 CASSLARMGLDTEAFF
15 TRBD2 TRBV19 CASSMSGGARYEQYF
14 TRBD1 TRBV2 CASSVQGATDTQYF
12 NA TRBV19 CASSDLNYEQYF
15 NA TRBV9 CASSATGTRTDTQYF
19 TRBD2 TRBV9 CASSVDPGLAGGLNNEQFF
16 TRBD2 TRBV2 CASSYTSAGPTYEQYF
15 NA TRBV6-5 CASSSLRVLNSPLHF
15 TRBD2 TRBV19 CASSASGTYYNEQFF
15 TRBD2 TRBV29-1 CSAETGSGGTDTQYF
18 NA TRBV9 CASSVEIRGSSLYNEQFF
16 TRBD1 TRBV5-1 CASSATGVADTGELFF
14 TRBD1 TRBV28 CASSRTGSLYEQYF
13 NA TRBV4-2 CASSQDRAGQAFF
14 TRBD1 TRBV18 CASSSTGGDTEAFF
16 NA TRBV15 CATSRGLRDSNQPQHF
13 TRBD1 TRBV20-1 CSASSGGREKLFF
14 NA TRBV30 CAWSVKGVSYEQYF
14 NA TRBV3-1/TRBV3-2 CASSPHGRGEKLFF
15 TRBD2 TRBV5-1 CASSLFLAGSDTQYF
18 TRBD2 TRBV5-1 CASSPDSSGTPGTDTQYF